A selection of T cell receptor beta chains follows, all from one sample in a study of response to subunit inactivated influenza vaccine. One entry per CDR3 protein results from TCRdb running MiXCR on the RT-PCR reads. This sample yields hundreds of thousands of distinct CDR3 sequences, of which around 10% are seen a single time; 8% to 13% belongs to the top ten. These data were also reused for a study on T cells expressing NK-cell markers.

The sequencing used PBMCs from blood, collected on the day of vaccination. These receptors were obtained from a man in his forties or fifties who received an inactivated influenza vaccine. The CDR3 runs from the conserved cysteine through the conserved F or W. The D gene is left open where the match is weak. A clone size is listed for some rows: how often the clone was seen (once, few, many), or a class if it is expanded.

CDR3nt: TGTGCCACCAGTGATACTCGGGGACTAGCGACCGGATACAATGAGCAGTTCTTC
CDR3aa: CATSDTRGLATGYNEQFF
d_gene: TRBD2
v_gene: TRBV24-1
j_gene: TRBJ2-1
abundance: many

CDR3nt: TGTGCCACCAGCAGAGGACTAGCGGGTAGCTCCTACAATGAGCAGTTCTTC
CDR3aa: CATSRGLAGSSYNEQFF
d_gene: TRBD2
v_gene: TRBV15
j_gene: TRBJ2-1
abundance: few

CDR3nt: TGCGCCAGCAGCTTGGTGGCGGCGAATGAAAAACTGTTTTTT
CDR3aa: CASSLVAANEKLFF
d_gene: -
v_gene: TRBV5-1
j_gene: TRBJ1-4
abundance: few

CDR3nt: TGTGCCAGCAGCTCCTGGGTCATGAACACTGAAGCTTTCTTT
CDR3aa: CASSSWVMNTEAFF
d_gene: -
v_gene: TRBV7-9
j_gene: TRBJ1-1
abundance: few

CDR3nt: TGTGCCAGCAGCCCGGACAGGGACCAAGAGACCCAGTACTTC
CDR3aa: CASSPDRDQETQYF
d_gene: TRBD1
v_gene: TRBV7-9
j_gene: TRBJ2-5
abundance: -

CDR3nt: TGTGCCAGCAGCCCGCGCTTCCCGGCGCACAATGAGCAGTTCTTC
CDR3aa: CASSPRFPAHNEQFF
d_gene: -
v_gene: TRBV7-3
j_gene: TRBJ2-1
abundance: -

CDR3nt: TGTGCCAGCATTGCCCCTAGCGGAAACACAGATACGCAGTATTTT
CDR3aa: CASIAPSGNTDTQYF
d_gene: TRBD2
v_gene: TRBV28
j_gene: TRBJ2-3
abundance: few

CDR3nt: TGTGCCAGCAGTGCCGGGACGCTTAATGAGCAGTTCTTC
CDR3aa: CASSAGTLNEQFF
d_gene: -
v_gene: TRBV12-3/TRBV12-4
j_gene: TRBJ2-1
abundance: -

CDR3nt: TGTGCCAGCTCACCAAGTCAGAATGAGCAGTTCTTC
CDR3aa: CASSPSQNEQFF
d_gene: -
v_gene: TRBV18
j_gene: TRBJ2-1
abundance: -

CDR3nt: TGTGCCAGCAGCTTAGGGACTATGTTCACAGATACGCAGTATTTT
CDR3aa: CASSLGTMFTDTQYF
d_gene: -
v_gene: TRBV7-2
j_gene: TRBJ2-3
abundance: many

CDR3nt: TGTGCCAGCAGCTTAGTCCGGGGGTCCTACGAGCAGTACTTC
CDR3aa: CASSLVRGSYEQYF
d_gene: -
v_gene: TRBV7-2
j_gene: TRBJ2-7
abundance: -

CDR3nt: TGTGCCAGCAGGCGGGGGTGGGAGTTCTTC
CDR3aa: CASRRGWEFF
d_gene: TRBD2
v_gene: TRBV2
j_gene: TRBJ2-1
abundance: -

CDR3nt: TGTGCCAGCAGACTTACTCAGGGGTTAGGGTCACCCCTCCACTTT
CDR3aa: CASRLTQGLGSPLHF
d_gene: -
v_gene: TRBV28
j_gene: TRBJ1-6
abundance: few

CDR3nt: TGCAGTGCTAGAGGTCCCCGCAGGGGAGGGAAGACCCAGTACTTC
CDR3aa: CSARGPRRGGKTQYF
d_gene: -
v_gene: TRBV20-1
j_gene: TRBJ2-5
abundance: few

CDR3nt: TGTGCCAGCTCACCTTTACTCAGACAGGGCACTGAAGCTTTCTTT
CDR3aa: CASSPLLRQGTEAFF
d_gene: TRBD1
v_gene: TRBV18
j_gene: TRBJ1-1
abundance: few

CDR3nt: TGTGCCAGCAGCTTGGAAGGGTCAGGGATCTCCTACAATGAGCAGTTCTTC
CDR3aa: CASSLEGSGISYNEQFF
d_gene: -
v_gene: TRBV5-5
j_gene: TRBJ2-1
abundance: -

CDR3nt: TGTGCCAGCAGTTCCTCGCGGGGAGCGGACTACAGCACAGATACGCAGTATTTT
CDR3aa: CASSSSRGADYSTDTQYF
d_gene: -
v_gene: TRBV12-3/TRBV12-4
j_gene: TRBJ2-3
abundance: few

CDR3nt: TGTGCCAGCAGCCCGACCTCGGGGGGGGGCGCAGATACGCAGTATTTT
CDR3aa: CASSPTSGGGADTQYF
d_gene: TRBD2
v_gene: TRBV7-9
j_gene: TRBJ2-3
abundance: few

CDR3nt: TGTGCCAGCAGCTCTACCCCCCCTACTAGCGGGGGGGCCACTGAGCAGTTCTTC
CDR3aa: CASSSTPPTSGGATEQFF
d_gene: TRBD2
v_gene: TRBV5-6
j_gene: TRBJ2-1
abundance: -

CDR3nt: TGTGCCAGCAGTTTCCGATACCAGGGGAACACTGAAGCTTTCTTT
CDR3aa: CASSFRYQGNTEAFF
d_gene: -
v_gene: TRBV12-3/TRBV12-4
j_gene: TRBJ1-1
abundance: -

CDR3nt: TGCAGTGCTAGAGATTGGGCTAGCGGGACCAGGGGCAATGAGCAGTTCTTC
CDR3aa: CSARDWASGTRGNEQFF
d_gene: TRBD2
v_gene: TRBV20-1
j_gene: TRBJ2-1
abundance: few

CDR3nt: TGTACCAGCTCGGCTGAGGGCGAGTACCAAGAGACCCAGTACTTC
CDR3aa: CTSSAEGEYQETQYF
d_gene: -
v_gene: TRBV6-2/TRBV6-3
j_gene: TRBJ2-5
abundance: -

CDR3nt: TGCGCCAGCAGCTTCCGGGACAGGGGAGGCCACGAGCAGTACTTC
CDR3aa: CASSFRDRGGHEQYF
d_gene: TRBD1
v_gene: TRBV5-1
j_gene: TRBJ2-7
abundance: few

CDR3nt: TGCGCCAGCAGCCAAGGCCTCGCAGACTACCAGTACTTC
CDR3aa: CASSQGLADYQYF
d_gene: -
v_gene: TRBV4-1
j_gene: TRBJ2-5
abundance: -

CDR3nt: TGCGCCAGCAGCTTGTCGGGACAGTTGAACACTGAAGCTTTCTTT
CDR3aa: CASSLSGQLNTEAFF
d_gene: TRBD1
v_gene: TRBV5-1
j_gene: TRBJ1-1
abundance: -

CDR3nt: TGTGCCAGCAGCCCGGGGGGGGGTAGGGGCACAGATACGCAGTATTTT
CDR3aa: CASSPGGGRGTDTQYF
d_gene: TRBD2
v_gene: TRBV7-3
j_gene: TRBJ2-3
abundance: few

CDR3nt: TGTGCCAGCACCATGGCCAGGGGCGGCGAGCAGTACTTC
CDR3aa: CASTMARGGEQYF
d_gene: -
v_gene: TRBV7-9
j_gene: TRBJ2-7
abundance: few

CDR3nt: TGCGCCAGCAGCCCAGGGGGCTCCGATGAGCAGTTCTTC
CDR3aa: CASSPGGSDEQFF
d_gene: TRBD1
v_gene: TRBV5-1
j_gene: TRBJ2-1
abundance: many

CDR3nt: TGTGCCAGCAGTACGGGACCAGGGGGTCCAGAGCAGTACTTC
CDR3aa: CASSTGPGGPEQYF
d_gene: TRBD1
v_gene: TRBV6-2/TRBV6-3
j_gene: TRBJ2-7
abundance: few

CDR3nt: TGCAGCGTTGATGATGGGGCAAGCGGCTACACCTTC
CDR3aa: CSVDDGASGYTF
d_gene: -
v_gene: TRBV29-1
j_gene: TRBJ1-2
abundance: many

CDR3nt: TGTGCCAGCAGTTTACGGGGGGTGAACACCGGGGAGCTGTTTTTT
CDR3aa: CASSLRGVNTGELFF
d_gene: TRBD2
v_gene: TRBV12-3/TRBV12-4
j_gene: TRBJ2-2
abundance: -

CDR3nt: TGTGCCAGCAGCCAAGTTCACCCTAGCAATCAGCCCCAGCATTTT
CDR3aa: CASSQVHPSNQPQHF
d_gene: -
v_gene: TRBV4-2
j_gene: TRBJ1-5
abundance: -

CDR3nt: TGCGCCAGCAGCCGCGGGGGTGTTAACACTGAAGCTTTCTTT
CDR3aa: CASSRGGVNTEAFF
d_gene: -
v_gene: TRBV5-1
j_gene: TRBJ1-1
abundance: -

CDR3nt: TGTGCCAGCAGTCCAGGTGCGGGAGGTTTCTACGAGCAGTACTTC
CDR3aa: CASSPGAGGFYEQYF
d_gene: TRBD2
v_gene: TRBV27
j_gene: TRBJ2-7
abundance: -

CDR3nt: TGTGCCAGCAGCACTAGCCAGGGACCCGGGGAGACCCAGTACTTC
CDR3aa: CASSTSQGPGETQYF
d_gene: -
v_gene: TRBV7-9
j_gene: TRBJ2-5
abundance: -

CDR3nt: TGTGCCAGCAGCTTAAAGCGGGAGGGAGACATTCAGTACTTC
CDR3aa: CASSLKREGDIQYF
d_gene: TRBD2
v_gene: TRBV7-2
j_gene: TRBJ2-4
abundance: few

CDR3nt: TGTGCCATCAGTGAGTCGGGGGGAATTAATAATTCACCCCTCCACTTT
CDR3aa: CAISESGGINNSPLHF
d_gene: -
v_gene: TRBV10-3
j_gene: TRBJ1-6
abundance: few

CDR3nt: TGTGCCAGCTCACCAACCGGGAATCCGGCAGGGCAGCAGTACTTC
CDR3aa: CASSPTGNPAGQQYF
d_gene: -
v_gene: TRBV18
j_gene: TRBJ2-7
abundance: -

CDR3nt: TGTGCCAGCAGTTTAACGGGACAGGGCTATCAGCCCCAGCATTTT
CDR3aa: CASSLTGQGYQPQHF
d_gene: TRBD1
v_gene: TRBV27
j_gene: TRBJ1-5
abundance: -

CDR3nt: TGCAGCGTTGGGGAGGGGATCTCCGAGCAGTACTTC
CDR3aa: CSVGEGISEQYF
d_gene: TRBD2
v_gene: TRBV29-1
j_gene: TRBJ2-7
abundance: few

CDR3nt: TGTGCCAGCAGTTCTGAGATGTTGCGGACAACCTTC
CDR3aa: CASSSEMLRTTF
d_gene: -
v_gene: TRBV28
j_gene: TRBJ1-2
abundance: many

CDR3nt: TGCGCCAGCAGACCACCGGGGAGCTCAACTAATGAAAAACTGTTTTTT
CDR3aa: CASRPPGSSTNEKLFF
d_gene: -
v_gene: TRBV10-2
j_gene: TRBJ1-4
abundance: many

CDR3nt: TGTGCCAGCAGTTACTCCTGGGAGCTGTTTTTT
CDR3aa: CASSYSWELFF
d_gene: -
v_gene: TRBV6-2/TRBV6-3
j_gene: TRBJ2-2
abundance: -